The 31 T cell receptor beta chains in this list originate from one sample, sequenced in a study of cytotoxic CD8 clonotypes in ibrutinib-treated CLL. The method was immunoSEQ multiplex PCR; TCRdb's version includes in-frame clones alone and lacks a portion of them. The sample shows approximately 84,000 clones, around 84% of them seen only once. Specimen: PBMCs, collected before ibrutinib treatment. The receptors stem from a human donor with chronic lymphocytic leukemia.

The table lists this clone with a count of one. The chain is built from TRBV28 and TRBJ2-5, with no clear D. The CDR3 loop spans 13 amino acids. Germline V gene lookup returns CDR1 MDHEN and CDR2 SYDVKM. Trimming pared 3 bases from V and 1 base from J, leaving 6 bases between. The CDR3 DNA is TGTGCCAGCAGTTTCGGAGTCCAAGAGACCCAGTACTTC. Its protein product is CASSFGVQETQYF.

This chain joins TRBV11-2 and TRBJ1-5; D is ambiguous. From germline, CDR1 is SGHAT and CDR2 FQNNGV. The CDR3 has 13 residues. Trimming stripped 1 base from V and 5 bases from J, with 6 bases between. This CDR3 is CASSLGFDQPQHF. The CDR3, as DNA: TGTGCCAGCAGCTTAGGGTTCGATCAGCCCCAGCATTTT.

The table lists this clone with a few counts. V usage is TRBV2 and J usage is TRBJ1-1; D is unresolved. The V end lost 5 bases, the J end lost 10 bases, and 5 bases lay between the germline ends. The V gene's germline CDR1 is SNHLY and CDR2 FYNNEI. The CDR3 is 9 residues long. The CDR3, as DNA: TGTGCCAGCAGTTTTGGAGCTTTCTTT. Protein: CASSFGAFF.

This rearrangement joins TRBV4-1 to TRBJ2-6; 9 nucleotides line up with TRBD2. This CDR3 has 20 residues. CDR1 MGHRA and CDR2 YSYEKL come from the germline V gene. V lost 1 base to trimming and J lost 4 bases; unmatched junction nucleotides: 14. The CDR3 region has the DNA TGCGCCAGCAGCCAAGCCAGCGGGAGGCGGCTCTTTCTCGGGGCCAACGTCCTGACTTTC. Protein sequence: CASSQASGRRLFLGANVLTF.

This rearrangement joins TRBV18 to TRBJ1-3; 9 bases match TRBD1. Germline CDR1 and CDR2: KGHSH and LQKENI. There are 17 residues in the CDR3. V dropped 6 bases and J dropped 0; count of bases not matched to a gene: 9. Here the CDR3 reads CASSRDRAASSGNTIYF. As DNA, the CDR3 is TGTGCCAGCTCGCGGGACAGGGCGGCATCCTCTGGAAACACCATATATTTT.

This chain uses TRBV9 with TRBJ2-1; D is unclear. CDR3 size: 12 residues. Germline values: CDR1 SGDLS, CDR2 YYNGEE. V was trimmed by 0 bases and J by 5 bases, leaving 3 bases between them. CDR3 coding DNA: TGTGCCAGCAGCGTAGGAGACAATGAGCAGTTCTTC. It yields the protein CASSVGDNEQFF.

This chain uses TRBV10-3 with TRBJ1-1; TRBD1 is a possible D gene (6 bases). V lost 9 bases, J lost 0 bases, and 11 bases lay in between. This CDR3 region has 13 residues. The germline CDR1 and CDR2 sequences are ENHRY and SYGVKD. The CDR3 coding sequence is TGTGCCATTGCCCAGGGGATGAACACTGAAGCTTTCTTT. This gives the protein CAIAQGMNTEAFF.

The rearrangement joins TRBV7-9 to TRBJ2-1, with unresolved D. Germline V lookup: CDR1 SEHNR, CDR2 FQNEAQ (reference sequence). The CDR3 has 15 amino acids. V was clipped by 1 base and J by 0 bases, with 7 bases between them. CDR3 residues: CASSLVRSSYNEQFF. For the CDR3, the DNA is TGTGCCAGCAGCTTAGTGCGGAGCTCCTACAATGAGCAGTTCTTC.

A single count supports this clone. CDR3 in DNA: TGTGCCAGCACTCACCCGGGACTAGGCACAGATACGCAGTATTTT. Amino acids: CASTHPGLGTDTQYF. The chain couples TRBV28 to TRBJ2-3; 8 bases align to TRBD2. The CDR3 is 15 amino acids. Germline V gene lookup returns CDR1 MDHEN and CDR2 SYDVKM. V dropped 7 bases and J dropped 1; count of bases not matched to a gene: 7.

V is TRBV2 and J is TRBJ1-5; no clear D gene. Germline loops: CDR1 SNHLY, CDR2 FYNNEI. V lost 6 bases and J lost 4, with 4 bases in between. CDR3 size: 11 residues. This chain's CDR3 is CASRGNQPQHF. The CDR3 coding sequence is TGTGCCAGCAGGGGTAATCAGCCCCAGCATTTT.

The gene calls are TRBV4-2 and TRBJ1-2, with 7 positions matching TRBD1. The CDR3 loop spans 15 amino acids. Germline V gene sequence: CDR1 LGHNA, CDR2 YNFKEQ. With 4 bases clipped from V and 7 bases from J, the junction kept 12 bases outside the gene matches. CDR3 amino acids: CASSPQTGWVSGYTF. The CDR3 DNA reads TGTGCCAGCAGCCCGCAGACAGGGTGGGTTTCTGGCTACACCTTC.

V is TRBV11-3 and J is TRBJ1-1; 7 bases align to TRBD1. Germline V gene data show CDR1 as SGHNT and CDR2 as YENEEA. The CDR3 has 13 amino acids. The trim removed 5 bases at V and 4 bases at J, leaving 4 bases unmatched. CDR3 sequence (DNA): TGTGCCAGCAGCAACAGACAGGGCACTGAAGCTTTCTTT. Translation: CASSNRQGTEAFF. The complete variable domain, with remaining parts taken from reference TRBV11-3 and TRBJ1-1, reads EAGVVQSPRYKIIEKKQPVAFWCNPISGHNTLYWYLQNLGQGPELLIRYENEEAVDDSQLPKDRFSAERLKGVDSTLKIQPAELGDSAVYLCASSNRQGTEAFFGQGTRLTVV.

The genes are TRBV18 and TRBJ2-3; no firm D call. Germline-derived CDR1 and CDR2 are KGHSH and LQKENI. The CDR3 totals 16 residues. Trimming shortened V by 2 bases and J by 1 base, and 13 bases separated the two germline ends. The chain's CDR3 is CASSPSFWQGTDTQYF. The CDR3 nucleotides are TGTGCCAGCTCACCATCGTTCTGGCAGGGCACAGATACGCAGTATTTT.

The J gene is TRBJ1-4, the V gene TRBV27; a possible D gene is TRBD1 (5 bases). The CDR3 length is 13 residues. V lost 2 bases and J lost 7, with 8 bases in between. Per germline, CDR1 MNHEY and CDR2 SMNVEV (reference sequence). CDR3 bases: TGTGCCAGCAGTTTACCCGGGGGTGAAAAACTGTTTTTT. This translates into CASSLPGGEKLFF. Drawing the rest from reference TRBV27 and TRBJ1-4, the complete variable domain is EAQVTQNPRYLITVTGKKLTVTCSQNMNHEYMSWYRQDPGLGLRQIYYSMNVEVTDKGDVPEGYKVSRKEKRNFPLILESPSPNQTSLYFCASSLPGGEKLFFGSGTQLSVL.

This sequence joins TRBV6-4 and TRBJ2-7; possible D gene TRBD1, 6 bases. Trimming took off 2 bases at V and 1 base at J, with 15 bases between the two ends. The CDR3 is 16 residues long. Germline loops: CDR1 MRHNA, CDR2 SNTAGT. The CDR3 region has the DNA TGTGCCAGCAGTGACCCGGACAGTGAAAGGTCCTACGAGCAGTACTTC. Translation gives CASSDPDSERSYEQYF.

The chain combines TRBV2 with TRBJ1-2; TRBD1 matches at 8 bases. CDR1 and CDR2 from the germline V gene are SNHLY and FYNNEI. CDR3 size: 12 residues. V shed 6 bases and J 8 bases; nucleotides not matched to a gene: 5. CDR3 sequence (DNA): TGTGCCAGCAGGACAGGGGTAGAGGGCTACACCTTC. The encoded protein is CASRTGVEGYTF.

The gene calls are TRBV15 and TRBJ1-1; tentatively, D is TRBD1 (5 bases). The CDR3 has 12 amino acids. Looked up from germline, CDR1 is LNHNV and CDR2 is YYDKDF (reference sequence). Trimming stripped 3 bases from V and 3 bases from J, with 5 bases between. CDR3 amino acids: CATSSRDTEAFF. DNA for the CDR3: TGTGCCACCAGCAGCAGGGACACTGAAGCTTTCTTT.

The rearrangement joins TRBV6-8 to TRBJ2-7; D is ambiguous. The V and J ends lost 7 bases and 3 bases respectively, with 4 bases between them. Germline V CDR1 and CDR2: MNHGY, SAAAGT. This CDR3 contains 10 residues. Here the CDR3 DNA reads TGTGCCAGCACCTTCTACGAGCAGTACTTC. Translating it yields CASTFYEQYF.

The chain joins TRBV27 to TRBJ1-2, with TRBD1 matching over 11 bases. The V segment lost 5 bases and the J segment 8 bases; nucleotides outside the gene matches: 7. The germline V gene encodes CDR1 MNHEY and CDR2 SMNVEV (reference sequence). This CDR3 is 14 amino acids long. The CDR3 bases are TGTGCCAGCAGTCCCGGACAGGGGGCCTTGGGCTACACCTTC. Its protein product is CASSPGQGALGYTF.

This sequence joins TRBV6-1 and TRBJ2-7, with 7 bases lining up with TRBD2. V lost 4 bases, J lost 2 bases, and 8 bases stayed unmatched. The CDR3 is 15 residues long. CDR1 and CDR2 (germline): MNHNS, SASEGT. In DNA form, the CDR3 reads TGTGCCAGCAGTGTGCGGTTAGCGGGTACCTACGAGCAGTACTTC. The encoded protein is CASSVRLAGTYEQYF.

This chain joins TRBV9 and TRBJ1-1; D call uncertain. The germline gives CDR1 SGDLS, CDR2 YYNGEE. This CDR3 has 12 amino acids. The V gene lost 3 bases and the J gene lost 2 bases, with 5 bases spanning the gap. CDR3 protein: CASSAVNTEAFF. The CDR3 DNA reads TGTGCCAGCAGCGCCGTAAACACTGAAGCTTTCTTT.

The chain links TRBV29-1 to TRBJ1-4; TRBD1 aligns across 11 bases. This CDR3 comprises 14 residues. Trimming cost V 7 bases and J 8 bases; bases outside gene matches: 9. Germline CDR1 is SQVTM and CDR2 is ANQGSEA. The CDR3 nucleotides read TGCAGCGCCGCCGGGACAGGGGGTAGAGAAAAACTGTTTTTT. It yields the protein CSAAGTGGREKLFF.

This sequence joins TRBV7-8 and TRBJ1-5; 9 nucleotides line up with TRBD1. Germline CDR1 and CDR2: SGHVS and FQNEAQ. The CDR3 spans 13 residues. The ends lost 5 bases at V and 7 bases at J; junction bases unmatched: 3. Here the CDR3 reads CASSAGQGQPQHF. The CDR3 DNA is TGTGCCAGCAGCGCGGGACAGGGCCAGCCCCAGCATTTT.

J is TRBJ2-7 and V is TRBV9; D perhaps matches TRBD2 (6 bases). With 4 bases removed from V and 9 bases from J, the gap between germline ends came to 17 bases. The CDR3 length is 13 residues. Germline V gene sequence: CDR1 SGDLS, CDR2 YYNGEE. The CDR3 is CASSTNVQGGQYF. The CDR3 DNA reads TGTGCCAGCAGCACCAATGTCCAGGGAGGGCAGTACTTC.

The chain uses TRBV28 and TRBJ1-4; D perhaps matches TRBD1 (6 bases). CDR1 MDHEN and CDR2 SYDVKM come from the germline V gene. Trimming took 10 bases from V and 5 from J, leaving 20 bases between them. CDR3 length: 15 amino acids. The DNA of the CDR3 is TGTGCCATAGGGGCAGGGGCGTTGCTAAATGAAAAACTGTTTTTT. Translated, it gives CAIGAGALLNEKLFF.

V and J are TRBV5-1 and TRBJ2-7, with D possibly being TRBD2 (6 bases). There are 14 residues in the CDR3. Germline lookup yields CDR1 SGHRS and CDR2 YFSETQ. V dropped 6 bases and J dropped 1 base, with 14 bases sitting between them. CDR3 coding DNA: TGCGCCAGCAAAGCCATGGAGGGATCCTACGAGCAGTACTTC. It is translated as CASKAMEGSYEQYF.

This chain joins TRBV29-1 and TRBJ2-7; 9 bases match TRBD2. CDR1 and CDR2 (germline): SQVTM, ANQGSEA. V trimming: 4 bases; J trimming: 0 bases; junction bases outside the gene matches: 13. CDR3 length: 17 residues. CDR3 loop: CSVVHRKTSGSSYEQYF. Here the CDR3 DNA reads TGCAGCGTTGTACACCGGAAGACTAGCGGAAGCTCCTACGAGCAGTACTTC.

This clone has more than one count but fewer than ten. The chain is built from TRBV7-2 and TRBJ2-3, with 8 bases aligning to TRBD2. The CDR3 has 18 residues. From germline, CDR1 is SGHTA and CDR2 FQGNSA. V lost 1 base and J lost 1; bases outside the gene matches: 10. The chain's CDR3 is CASSLVSQGLVGTDTQYF. Written as DNA, the CDR3 is TGTGCCAGCAGCTTAGTTTCCCAGGGACTAGTAGGCACAGATACGCAGTATTTT.

The rearrangement links TRBV9 to TRBJ1-2, with a possible D match to TRBD1 (6 bases). With 0 bases removed from V and 3 bases from J, the gap between germline ends came to 18 bases. The CDR3 totals 17 residues. Per germline, CDR1 SGDLS and CDR2 YYNGEE. The CDR3, as DNA: TGTGCCAGCAGCGTAGCTGCGGCAGGGGAAGGGTACTATGGCTACACCTTC. Translation: CASSVAAAGEGYYGYTF.

This clone was seen once. The chain uses TRBV7-2 and TRBJ2-2, with D unclear. Germline V gene lookup returns CDR1 SGHTA and CDR2 FQGNSA. The CDR3 is made up of 17 amino acids. V shed 0 bases and J shed 2 bases, with 13 bases lying between them. CDR3: CASSLASGWINTGELFF. CDR3 nucleotides: TGTGCCAGCAGCTTAGCGTCTGGTTGGATAAACACCGGGGAGCTGTTTTTT.

This chain joins TRBV30 and TRBJ1-2; the match to TRBD1 covers 7 bases. The germline V gene has CDR1 GTSNPN and CDR2 SVGIG (reference sequence). The J segment lost 5 bases and the V segment lost 0 bases, leaving 3 bases of the junction unmatched. This CDR3 has 13 amino acids. The CDR3 DNA follows: TGTGCCTGGAGTGTGAGGGACAGATATGGCTACACCTTC. It is translated as CAWSVRDRYGYTF.